This T cell receptor beta chain was documented in a study of shared clonotypes between healthy human individuals. Turning to the study itself: Researchers assigned three CD4 naive, three CD4 memory, two CD8 naive and one CD8 memory plate to each donor. Study results and caveats: It was the non-shared clonotypes that had lower generation probabilities than clonotypes shared by all four donors.

Germline V lookup: CDR1 LNHDA, CDR2 SQIVND (reference sequence). This CDR3 has 15 residues. V was shortened by 2 bases and J by 2 bases, with 12 bases between the two germline ends. CCR7-negative CD45RA+ TemRA cells were pooled with CD45RO+ cells for CD8 memory. The test was conducted at deep level. Using immunoSEQ multiplex PCR, the repertoire was profiled, and TCRdb retains in-frame clones only, with some absent. This sample has 90,000 to 120,000 clones; about 66% occur once, and the top ten carry approximately 24%. As for this clone: Its specificity is unknown.

This TCR was sampled from a woman younger than 45 in good health. The sequenced material came from memory CD8+ T cells sorted from blood. As for subset: CD45RO+ cells pooled with CCR7-negative TemRA cells. J is TRBJ2-5 and V is TRBV19; possibly TRBD2 for D (5 bases). As DNA, the CDR3 is TGTGCCAGTAGTATACTCGGGAACCCTCAAGAGACCCAGTACTTC. Translation: CASSILGNPQETQYF.